A single sample is the source of the 20 T cell receptor beta chains below, sequenced in a study of naive and memory T cell subsets. Two oligonucleotides, mixed equimolar, formed the beta constant-region primer covering TRBC1 and TRBC2. From the UMI-ligation and nested PCR reads, TCRdb called clonotypes with MiXCR, one entry per CDR3 protein. This table has about 85,000 distinct CDR3 sequences, around 14% appearing once. Source material: central memory CD4+ T cells from blood. The receptors here all came from a human donor in good health.

V gene TRBV5-1 combines with J gene TRBJ2-5; 9 bases fit TRBD2. The CDR3 sequence is 16 residues long. The trim removed 0 bases at V and 5 bases at J, leaving 8 bases unmatched. Germline V CDR1 and CDR2: SGHRS, YFSETQ. CDR3 amino acids: CASSLDLAGLRETQYF. CDR3 nucleotides: TGCGCCAGCAGCTTGGATCTAGCGGGATTAAGGGAGACCCAGTACTTC. The variable domain in full, completed from reference TRBV5-1 and TRBJ2-5, reads KAGVTQTPRYLIKTRGQQVTLSCSPISGHRSVSWYQQTPGQGLQFLFEYFSETQRNKGNFPGRFSGRQFSNSRSEMNVSTLELGDSALYLCASSLDLAGLRETQYFGPGTRLLVL.

This clonotype has just a few counts. The chain's CDR3 is CASSQLAGTGNEQFF. In DNA form, the CDR3 reads TGTGCCAGCAGCCAGCTTGCCGGGACAGGGAATGAGCAGTTCTTC. This rearrangement joins TRBV7-2 to TRBJ2-1, with 9 bases lining up with TRBD1. The CDR3 is made up of 15 amino acids. Germline V gene data show CDR1 as SGHTA and CDR2 as FQGNSA. V trimming: 5 bases; J trimming: 7 bases; junction bases outside the gene matches: 9. The whole variable domain, remainder taken from reference TRBV7-2 and TRBJ2-1, is GAGVSQSPSNKVTEKGKDVELRCDPISGHTALYWYRQSLGQGLEFLIYFQGNSAPDKSGLPSDRFSAERTGGSVSTLTIQRTQQEDSAVYLCASSQLAGTGNEQFFGPGTRLTVL.

The chain uses TRBV30 and TRBJ2-1; D uncertain. V was trimmed by 1 base and J by 0 bases, leaving 13 bases between them. Germline CDR1 and CDR2: GTSNPN and SVGIG (reference sequence). CDR3 size: 16 residues. CDR3 in amino acids: CAWSEVGKSSYNEQFF. DNA for the CDR3: TGTGCCTGGAGTGAGGTCGGTAAAAGCTCCTACAATGAGCAGTTCTTC. Filled out from reference TRBV30 and TRBJ2-1, the complete variable domain reads SQTIHQWPATLVQPVGSPLSLECTVEGTSNPNLYWYRQAAGRGLQLLFYSVGIGQISSEVPQNLSASRPQDRQFILSSKKLLLSDSGFYLCAWSEVGKSSYNEQFFGPGTRLTVL.

The J gene is TRBJ2-2, the V gene TRBV11-2, with 11 bases that match TRBD1. The CDR3 runs to 16 residues. Germline assignment: CDR1 SGHAT and CDR2 FQNNGV. The ends lost 5 bases at V and 4 bases at J; junction bases unmatched: 6. The CDR3 bases are TGTGCCAGCAGCGATGGACAGGGGGCTCTCACCGGGGAGCTGTTTTTT. Translation gives CASSDGQGALTGELFF.

This clonotype was detected many times. The chain links TRBV7-2 to TRBJ2-5; D perhaps matches TRBD2 (6 bases). CDR1 and CDR2 from the germline V gene are SGHTA and FQGNSA. The V gene lost 3 bases and the J gene lost 4 bases, with 12 bases spanning the gap. The CDR3 has 14 amino acids. The CDR3 nucleotides read TGTGCCAGCAGCTTCCAAGGGGAGGCAGAGACCCAGTACTTC. Translated: CASSFQGEAETQYF.

This clonotype has at least ten counts. The V and J genes are TRBV28 and TRBJ1-2, with TRBD1 matching over 7 bases. CDR3 length: 14 amino acids. Germline values: CDR1 MDHEN, CDR2 SYDVKM. V dropped 6 bases and J dropped 5; count of bases not matched to a gene: 9. For the CDR3, the DNA is TGTGCCAGCAGCTCCTCAGACAGGGTTTATGGCTACACCTTC. This encodes CASSSSDRVYGYTF.

This clonotype was found a few times. The chain is built from TRBV12-3 or TRBV12-4 and TRBJ2-7, with D perhaps being TRBD1 or TRBD2 (5 bases each). This CDR3 has 15 residues. The V end lost 4 bases, the J end lost 2 bases, and 15 bases lay between the germline ends. As DNA, the CDR3 is TGTGCCAGCAGTTCCAGGGTTGGGGGAACCTACGAGCAGTACTTC. Translation: CASSSRVGGTYEQYF.

There are a few counts of this clonotype. V usage is TRBV5-4 and J usage is TRBJ2-5, with a tentative D call TRBD2 (6 bases). With 0 bases removed from V and 3 bases from J, the gap between germline ends came to 21 bases. Germline CDR1 and CDR2: SGHNT and YYREEE (reference sequence). CDR3 size: 18 residues. As DNA, the CDR3 is TGTGCCAGCAGCTTGGAAATCCCCCTAGCGAAGAGGGAAGAGACCCAGTACTTC. As protein: CASSLEIPLAKREETQYF.

In this sample, this clonotype turned up many times. The chain combines TRBV15 with TRBJ2-7; D might be TRBD1 or TRBD2, each matching 6 bases. The V and J ends lost 0 bases and 2 bases respectively, with 17 bases between them. Germline CDR1 reads LNHNV; CDR2 reads YYDKDF (reference sequence). The CDR3 contains 17 residues. The CDR3 region is CATSRDWGGTKTYEQYF. The CDR3 nucleotides read TGTGCCACCAGCAGAGATTGGGGCGGGACAAAGACCTACGAGCAGTACTTC.

This clonotype was found a few times. The chain is built from TRBV30 and TRBJ2-1; 13 bases fit TRBD2. The germline CDR1 and CDR2 sequences are GTSNPN and SVGIG (reference sequence). The CDR3 is 15 residues long. V lost 2 bases and J lost 9; bases outside the gene matches: 7. CDR3 sequence (DNA): TGTGCCTGGAGTTCGGGACTAGCGGGATATACTGAGCAGTTCTTC. This codes for CAWSSGLAGYTEQFF.

This clonotype was seen at least ten times. This chain's CDR3 is CASSSRGTNPYEQYF. CDR3 sequence (DNA): TGTGCCAGCAGCTCCCGGGGGACAAACCCCTACGAGCAGTACTTC. V and J are TRBV5-5 and TRBJ2-7, with D perhaps assigned TRBD1 or TRBD2 (6 bases each). Germline CDR1 is SGHKS and CDR2 is YYEKEE (reference sequence). This CDR3 has 15 residues. The V end was cut by 3 bases, the J end by 2 bases, with 15 bases between.

The chain joins TRBV6-5 to TRBJ2-7, with 10 nucleotides matching TRBD2. The CDR3 contains 16 residues. Per the germline V gene, CDR1 is MNHEY and CDR2 is SVGAGI. Trimming at V came to 0 bases and at J to 6 bases, leaving 8 bases not matched to a gene. The CDR3 nucleotides are TGTGCCAGCAGTTACTCCCTCCTAGCGGGAGAACTCGAGCAGTACTTC. Its protein is CASSYSLLAGELEQYF.

This clonotype was seen more than once but under ten times. The chain carries TRBV5-5 and TRBJ2-3; no clear D. The V and J ends lost 0 bases and 0 bases respectively, with 2 bases between them. This CDR3 contains 13 residues. Germline V gene sequence: CDR1 SGHKS, CDR2 YYEKEE (reference sequence). The CDR3 sequence is CASSLASTDTQYF. The CDR3 nucleotides read TGTGCCAGCAGCTTGGCCAGCACAGATACGCAGTATTTT.

This clonotype has more than one count but fewer than ten. V usage is TRBV12-3 or TRBV12-4 and J usage is TRBJ1-2, with D perhaps TRBD1 (5 bases). This CDR3 has 14 residues. Trimming took off 7 bases at V and 4 bases at J, with 16 bases between the two ends. CDR3 region: CASIPGTATYGYTF. Written as DNA, the CDR3 is TGTGCCAGCATCCCCGGGACGGCCACCTATGGCTACACCTTC.

The table lists this clonotype with many counts. The J gene is TRBJ2-7, the V gene TRBV30, with TRBD1 matching over 12 bases. V trimming: 1 base; J trimming: 0 bases; junction bases outside the gene matches: 7. The length of the CDR3 is 17 residues. Germline V gene lookup returns CDR1 GTSNPN and CDR2 SVGIG (reference sequence). CDR3 in DNA: TGTGCCTGGAGTGCCGGGACAGGGGGCCACCTCTCCTACGAGCAGTACTTC. This sequence encodes CAWSAGTGGHLSYEQYF.

This chain joins TRBV5-4 and TRBJ2-1; the D call may be TRBD1 or TRBD2 (7 bases each). This CDR3 is 16 amino acids long. Germline values: CDR1 SGHNT, CDR2 YYREEE (reference sequence). Trimming took 1 base from V and 6 from J, leaving 17 bases between them. In nucleotides, the CDR3 is TGTGCCAGCAGCTTGCTTCTCGGGAGGACAGGCAATGAGCAGTTCTTC. Its translation: CASSLLLGRTGNEQFF.

This clonotype has a handful of counts. The chain joins TRBV15 to TRBJ1-4; TRBD1 might be the D (6 bases). V was clipped by 2 bases and J by 5 bases, with 15 bases between them. CDR1 is LNHNV and CDR2 is YYDKDF in the germline V gene (reference sequence). The CDR3 length is 16 residues. CDR3 nucleotide sequence: TGTGCCACCAGCAGATCCAGACAGGCCGAGAATGAAAAACTGTTTTTT. It encodes CATSRSRQAENEKLFF. Complete variable domain (other parts from reference TRBV15 and TRBJ1-4): DAMVIQNPRYQVTQFGKPVTLSCSQTLNHNVMYWYQQKSSQAPKLLFHYYDKDFNNEADTPDNFQSRRPNTSFCFLDIRSPGLGDTAMYLCATSRSRQAENEKLFFGSGTQLSVL.

This clonotype appeared a few times. The genes are TRBV6-1 and TRBJ2-7, with D possibly being TRBD2 (6 bases). The CDR3 runs to 13 residues. Between the trimmed V and J ends, which lost 6 bases and 2 bases, there was a span of 11 bases. The germline V gene encodes CDR1 MNHNS and CDR2 SASEGT. The CDR3 nucleotides read TGTGCCAGCAGACTGGCGGGGCCCTACGAGCAGTACTTC. Amino acid sequence: CASRLAGPYEQYF.

The V gene is TRBV18, the J gene TRBJ1-5; a weak D match, TRBD1 (6 bases). CDR1 and CDR2 from the germline V gene are KGHSH and LQKENI. Trimming shortened V by 3 bases and J by 6 bases, and 15 bases separated the two germline ends. CDR3 length: 15 amino acids. The CDR3 is CASSPGRDKGQPQHF. The DNA for the CDR3 is TGTGCCAGCTCACCGGGCAGGGACAAGGGTCAGCCCCAGCATTTT.

This chain joins TRBV5-4 and TRBJ2-1; 7 positions match TRBD2. Germline V gene data show CDR1 as SGHNT and CDR2 as YYREEE (reference sequence). This CDR3 region has 15 residues. V gave up 1 base and J gave up 6 bases; unmatched junction bases: 7. The CDR3 bases are TGTGCCAGCAGCTTGACTGGCGGGAGTAGCAATGAGCAGTTCTTC. Encoded protein: CASSLTGGSSNEQFF.